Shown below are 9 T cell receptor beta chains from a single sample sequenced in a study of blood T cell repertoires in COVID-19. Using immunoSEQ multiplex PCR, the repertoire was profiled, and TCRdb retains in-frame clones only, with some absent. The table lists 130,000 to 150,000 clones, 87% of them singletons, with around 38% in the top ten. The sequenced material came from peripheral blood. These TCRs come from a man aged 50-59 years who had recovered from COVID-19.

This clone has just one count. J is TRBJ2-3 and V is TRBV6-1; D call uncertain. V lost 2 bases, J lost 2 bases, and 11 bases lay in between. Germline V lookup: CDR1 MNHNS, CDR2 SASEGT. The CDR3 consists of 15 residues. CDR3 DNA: TGTGCCAGCAGTGAAATAGTCCCTCACACAGATACGCAGTATTTT. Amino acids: CASSEIVPHTDTQYF.

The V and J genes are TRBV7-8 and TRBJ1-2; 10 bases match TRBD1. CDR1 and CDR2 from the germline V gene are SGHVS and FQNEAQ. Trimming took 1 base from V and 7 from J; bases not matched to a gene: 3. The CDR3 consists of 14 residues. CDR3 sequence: CASSLGDRGSGYTF. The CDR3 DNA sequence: TGTGCCAGCAGCTTAGGGGACAGGGGCTCTGGCTACACCTTC.

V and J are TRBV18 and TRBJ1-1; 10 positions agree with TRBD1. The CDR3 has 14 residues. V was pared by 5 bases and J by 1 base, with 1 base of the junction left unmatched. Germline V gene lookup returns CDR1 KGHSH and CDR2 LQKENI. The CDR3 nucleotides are TGTGCCAGCTCAGGGACAGGGGCGAACACTGAAGCTTTCTTT. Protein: CASSGTGANTEAFF.

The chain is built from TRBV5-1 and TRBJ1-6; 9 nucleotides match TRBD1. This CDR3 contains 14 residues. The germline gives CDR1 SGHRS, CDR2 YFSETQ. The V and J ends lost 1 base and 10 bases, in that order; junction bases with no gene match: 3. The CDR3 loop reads CASSLWGQGSPLHF. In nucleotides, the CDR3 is TGCGCCAGCAGCTTGTGGGGACAGGGCTCACCCCTCCACTTT.

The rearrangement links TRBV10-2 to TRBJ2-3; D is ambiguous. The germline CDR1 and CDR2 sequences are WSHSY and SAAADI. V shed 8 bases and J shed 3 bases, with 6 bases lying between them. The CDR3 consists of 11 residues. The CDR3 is CASGVTDTQYF. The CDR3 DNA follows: TGCGCCAGCGGTGTAACAGATACGCAGTATTTT.

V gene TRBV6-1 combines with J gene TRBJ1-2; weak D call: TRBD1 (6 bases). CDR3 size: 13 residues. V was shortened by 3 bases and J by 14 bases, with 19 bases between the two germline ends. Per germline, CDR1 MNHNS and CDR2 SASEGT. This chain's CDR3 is CASSEGAGRSWTF. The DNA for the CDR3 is TGTGCCAGCAGTGAGGGGGCAGGGCGTTCTTGGACCTTC.

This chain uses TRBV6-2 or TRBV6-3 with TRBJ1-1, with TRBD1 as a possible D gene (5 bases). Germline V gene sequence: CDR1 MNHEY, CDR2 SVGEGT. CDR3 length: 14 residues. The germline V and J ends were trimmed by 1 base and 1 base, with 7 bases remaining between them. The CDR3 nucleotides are TGTGCCAGCAGTTACTGGGGCCAGAACACTGAAGCTTTCTTT. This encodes CASSYWGQNTEAFF.

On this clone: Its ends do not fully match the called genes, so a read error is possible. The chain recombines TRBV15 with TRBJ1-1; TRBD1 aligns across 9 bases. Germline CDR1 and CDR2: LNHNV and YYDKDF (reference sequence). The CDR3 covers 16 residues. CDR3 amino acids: CATSRDLGTGNSEAFF. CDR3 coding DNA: TGTGCCACCAGCAGAGACCTAGGGACAGGGAACTCTGAAGCTTTCTTT.

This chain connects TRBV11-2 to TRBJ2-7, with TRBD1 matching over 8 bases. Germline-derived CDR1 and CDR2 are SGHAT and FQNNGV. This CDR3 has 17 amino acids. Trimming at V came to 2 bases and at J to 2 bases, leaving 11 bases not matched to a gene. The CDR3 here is CASSLTATGTGAYEQYF. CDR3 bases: TGTGCCAGCAGCTTAACGGCCACCGGGACAGGCGCCTACGAGCAGTACTTC.